This T cell receptor (beta chain) is drawn from a study of T cell changes during pregnancy in multiple sclerosis. The protocol was immunoSEQ multiplex PCR, while the TCRdb copy is restricted to in-frame clones and leaves out a portion. The sample carries roughly 35,000 clones, about 92% recorded once. V trimming: 6 bases; J trimming: 5 bases; junction bases outside the gene matches: 3. Per germline, CDR1 MNHEY and CDR2 SMNVEV (reference sequence). The CDR3 consists of 13 residues. V usage is TRBV27 and J usage is TRBJ1-1; 10 bases are a match to TRBD1. The sequence was obtained from a female donor with multiple sclerosis, enrolled in a pregnancy study. The sample was PBMCs (not recorded whether the cells were cultured). CDR3 region: CASRTGQGTEAFF. CDR3 sequence (DNA): TGTGCCAGCAGGACGGGACAGGGGACTGAAGCTTTCTTT.